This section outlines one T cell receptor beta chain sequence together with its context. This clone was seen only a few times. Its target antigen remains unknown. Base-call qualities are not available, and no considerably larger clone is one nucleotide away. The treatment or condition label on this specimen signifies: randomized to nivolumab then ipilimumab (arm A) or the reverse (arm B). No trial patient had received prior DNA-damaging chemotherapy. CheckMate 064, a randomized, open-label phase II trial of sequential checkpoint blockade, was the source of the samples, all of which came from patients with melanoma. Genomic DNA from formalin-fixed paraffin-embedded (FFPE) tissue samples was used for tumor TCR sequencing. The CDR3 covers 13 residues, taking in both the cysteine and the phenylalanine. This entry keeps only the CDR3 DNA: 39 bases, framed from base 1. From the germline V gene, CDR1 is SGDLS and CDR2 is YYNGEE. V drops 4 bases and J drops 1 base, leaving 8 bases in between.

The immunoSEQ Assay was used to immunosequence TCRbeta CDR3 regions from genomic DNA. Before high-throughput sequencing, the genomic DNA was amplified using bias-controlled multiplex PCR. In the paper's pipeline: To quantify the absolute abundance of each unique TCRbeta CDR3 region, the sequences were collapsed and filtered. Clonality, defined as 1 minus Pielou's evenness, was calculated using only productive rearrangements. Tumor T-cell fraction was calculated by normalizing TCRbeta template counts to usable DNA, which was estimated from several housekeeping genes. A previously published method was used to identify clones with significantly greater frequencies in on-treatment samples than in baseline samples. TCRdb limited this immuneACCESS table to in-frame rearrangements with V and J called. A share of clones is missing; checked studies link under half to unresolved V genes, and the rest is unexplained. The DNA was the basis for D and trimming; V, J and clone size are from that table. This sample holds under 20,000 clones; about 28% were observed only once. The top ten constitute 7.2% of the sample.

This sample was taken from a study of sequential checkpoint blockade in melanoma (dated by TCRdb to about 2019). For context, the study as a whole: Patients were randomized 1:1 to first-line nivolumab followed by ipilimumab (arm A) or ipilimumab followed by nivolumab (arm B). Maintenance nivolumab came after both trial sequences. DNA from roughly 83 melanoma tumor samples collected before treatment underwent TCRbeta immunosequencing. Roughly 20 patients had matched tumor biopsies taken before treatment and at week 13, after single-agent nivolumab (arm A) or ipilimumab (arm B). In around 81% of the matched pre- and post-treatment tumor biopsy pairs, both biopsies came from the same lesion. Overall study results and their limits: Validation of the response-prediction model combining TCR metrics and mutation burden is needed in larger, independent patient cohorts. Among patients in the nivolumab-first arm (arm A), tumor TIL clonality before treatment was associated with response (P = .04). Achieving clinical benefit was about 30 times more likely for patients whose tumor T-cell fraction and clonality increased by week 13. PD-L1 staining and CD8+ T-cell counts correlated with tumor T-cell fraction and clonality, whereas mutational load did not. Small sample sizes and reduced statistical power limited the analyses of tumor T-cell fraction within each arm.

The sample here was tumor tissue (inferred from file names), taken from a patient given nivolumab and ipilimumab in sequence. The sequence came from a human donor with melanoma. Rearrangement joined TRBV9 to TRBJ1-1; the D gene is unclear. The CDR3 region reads CASSLKRNTEAFF. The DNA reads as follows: TGTGCCAGCAGCTTAAAAAGGAACACTGAAGCTTTCTTT.